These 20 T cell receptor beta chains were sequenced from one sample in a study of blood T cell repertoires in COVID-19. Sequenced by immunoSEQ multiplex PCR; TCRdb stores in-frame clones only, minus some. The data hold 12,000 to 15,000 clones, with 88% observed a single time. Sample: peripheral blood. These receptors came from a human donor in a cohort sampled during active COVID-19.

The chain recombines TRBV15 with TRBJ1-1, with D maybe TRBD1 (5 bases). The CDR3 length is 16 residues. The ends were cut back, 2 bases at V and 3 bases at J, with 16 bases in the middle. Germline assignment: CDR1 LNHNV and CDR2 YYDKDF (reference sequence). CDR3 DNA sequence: TGTGCCACCAGCAGAATTCGGCTTAGGGGTGACACTGAAGCTTTCTTT. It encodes CATSRIRLRGDTEAFF. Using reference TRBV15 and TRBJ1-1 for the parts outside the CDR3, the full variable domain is DAMVIQNPRYQVTQFGKPVTLSCSQTLNHNVMYWYQQKSSQAPKLLFHYYDKDFNNEADTPDNFQSRRPNTSFCFLDIRSPGLGDTAMYLCATSRIRLRGDTEAFFGQGTRLTVV.

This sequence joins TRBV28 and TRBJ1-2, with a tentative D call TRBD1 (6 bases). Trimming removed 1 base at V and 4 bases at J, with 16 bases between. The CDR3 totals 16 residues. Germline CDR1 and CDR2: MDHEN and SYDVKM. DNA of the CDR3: TGTGCCAGCAGTTTATCCGGGACACCGAAGATCTATGGCTACACCTTC. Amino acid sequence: CASSLSGTPKIYGYTF.

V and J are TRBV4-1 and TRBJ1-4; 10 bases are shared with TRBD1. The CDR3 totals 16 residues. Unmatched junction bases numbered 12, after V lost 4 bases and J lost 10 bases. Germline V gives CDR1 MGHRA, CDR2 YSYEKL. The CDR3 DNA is TGCGCCAGCAGCCGCGCAGCCGGGACAGGGGTCGGAAAACTGTTTTTT. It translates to CASSRAAGTGVGKLFF.

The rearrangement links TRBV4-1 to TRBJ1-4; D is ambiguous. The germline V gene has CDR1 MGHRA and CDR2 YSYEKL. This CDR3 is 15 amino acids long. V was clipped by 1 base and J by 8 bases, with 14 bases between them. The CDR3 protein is CASSQGPGVREKLFF. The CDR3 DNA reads TGCGCCAGCAGCCAAGGCCCAGGTGTACGGGAAAAACTGTTTTTT.

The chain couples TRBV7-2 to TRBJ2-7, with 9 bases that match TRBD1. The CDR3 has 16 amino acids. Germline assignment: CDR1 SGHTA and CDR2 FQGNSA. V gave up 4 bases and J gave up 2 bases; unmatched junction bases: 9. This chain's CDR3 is CASSWTGVGKTYEQYF. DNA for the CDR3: TGTGCCAGCAGCTGGACAGGGGTCGGGAAGACCTACGAGCAGTACTTC.

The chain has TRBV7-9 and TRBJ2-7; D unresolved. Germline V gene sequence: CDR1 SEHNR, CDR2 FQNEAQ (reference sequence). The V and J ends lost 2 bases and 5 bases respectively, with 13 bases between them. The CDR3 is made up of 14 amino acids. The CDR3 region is CASSLSLGSNEQYF. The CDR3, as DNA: TGTGCCAGCAGCTTATCCCTGGGCAGTAACGAGCAGTACTTC.

The CDR3: CASSTGTWSTDTQYF. The CDR3 DNA sequence: TGTGCCAGCAGCACAGGGACCTGGAGCACAGATACGCAGTATTTT. The chain couples TRBV9 to TRBJ2-3; tentatively, D is TRBD1 (6 bases). Germline V gene lookup returns CDR1 SGDLS and CDR2 YYNGEE. The CDR3 contains 15 residues. Trimming left V 4 bases short and J 0 bases short, with 12 bases between.

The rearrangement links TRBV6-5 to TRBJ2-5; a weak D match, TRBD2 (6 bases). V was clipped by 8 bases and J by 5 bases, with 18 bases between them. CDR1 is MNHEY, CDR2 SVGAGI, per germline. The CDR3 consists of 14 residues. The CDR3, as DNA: TGTGCCAGCGGGCGGAGGGAAGCCGGGGAGACCCAGTACTTC. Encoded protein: CASGRREAGETQYF.

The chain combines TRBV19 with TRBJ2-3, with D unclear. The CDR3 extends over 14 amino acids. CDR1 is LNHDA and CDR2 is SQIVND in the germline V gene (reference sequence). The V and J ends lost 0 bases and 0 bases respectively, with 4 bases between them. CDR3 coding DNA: TGTGCCAGTAGTATAGATTATAGCACAGATACGCAGTATTTT. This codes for CASSIDYSTDTQYF. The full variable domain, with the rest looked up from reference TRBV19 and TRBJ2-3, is DGGITQSPKYLFRKEGQNVTLSCEQNLNHDAMYWYRQDPGQGLRLIYYSQIVNDFQKGDIAEGYSVSREKKESFPLTVTSAQKNPTAFYLCASSIDYSTDTQYFGPGTRLTVL.

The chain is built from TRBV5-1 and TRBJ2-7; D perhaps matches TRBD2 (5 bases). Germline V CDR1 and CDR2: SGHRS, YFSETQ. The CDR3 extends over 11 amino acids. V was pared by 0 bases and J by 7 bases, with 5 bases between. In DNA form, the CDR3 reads TGCGCCAGCAGCTTGGCGGGGGAGCAGTACTTC. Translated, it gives CASSLAGEQYF.

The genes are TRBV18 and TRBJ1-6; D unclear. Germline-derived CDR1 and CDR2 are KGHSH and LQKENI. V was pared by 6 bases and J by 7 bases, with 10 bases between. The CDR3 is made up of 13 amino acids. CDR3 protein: CASSPEPNSPLHF. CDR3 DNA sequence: TGTGCCAGCTCCCCTGAGCCGAATTCACCCCTCCACTTT.

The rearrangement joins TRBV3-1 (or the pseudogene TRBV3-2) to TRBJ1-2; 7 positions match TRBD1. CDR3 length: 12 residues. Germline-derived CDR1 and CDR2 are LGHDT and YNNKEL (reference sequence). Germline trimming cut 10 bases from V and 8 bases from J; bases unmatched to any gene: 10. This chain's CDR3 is CATQGGYGGYTF. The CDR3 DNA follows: TGTGCCACCCAGGGGGGTTACGGCGGCTACACCTTC.

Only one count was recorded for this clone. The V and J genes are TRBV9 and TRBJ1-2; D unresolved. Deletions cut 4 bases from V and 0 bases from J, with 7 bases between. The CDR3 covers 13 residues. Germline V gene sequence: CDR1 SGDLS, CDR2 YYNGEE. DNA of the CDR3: TGTGCCAGCAGCCCGCAGTCTAACTATGGCTACACCTTC. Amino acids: CASSPQSNYGYTF.

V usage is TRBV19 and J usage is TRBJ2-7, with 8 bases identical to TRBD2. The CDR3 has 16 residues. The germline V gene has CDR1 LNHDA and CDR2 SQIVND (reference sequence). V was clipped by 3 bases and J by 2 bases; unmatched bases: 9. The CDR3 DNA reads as TGTGCCAGTAGTATCGTCGGCGGGAGGAGTCCCTACGAGCAGTACTTC. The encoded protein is CASSIVGGRSPYEQYF. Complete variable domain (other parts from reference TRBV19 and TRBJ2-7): DGGITQSPKYLFRKEGQNVTLSCEQNLNHDAMYWYRQDPGQGLRLIYYSQIVNDFQKGDIAEGYSVSREKKESFPLTVTSAQKNPTAFYLCASSIVGGRSPYEQYFGPGTRLTVT.

CDR3: CASSLALAGVSYNEQFF. The CDR3 DNA reads TGCGCCAGCAGCTTGGCCCTAGCGGGGGTATCCTACAATGAGCAGTTCTTC. V is TRBV5-1 and J is TRBJ2-1; TRBD2 matches at 10 bases. With V trimmed by 0 bases and J by 1 base, 4 bases remained unmatched. Germline V gene data show CDR1 as SGHRS and CDR2 as YFSETQ. The CDR3 has 17 amino acids.

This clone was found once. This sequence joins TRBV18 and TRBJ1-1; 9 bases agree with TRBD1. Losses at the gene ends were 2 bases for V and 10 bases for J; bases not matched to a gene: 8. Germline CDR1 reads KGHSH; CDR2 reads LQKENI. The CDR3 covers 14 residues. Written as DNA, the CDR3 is TGTGCCAGCTCACCAGGGACAGGGAGGATGGCAGCTTTCTTT. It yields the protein CASSPGTGRMAAFF.

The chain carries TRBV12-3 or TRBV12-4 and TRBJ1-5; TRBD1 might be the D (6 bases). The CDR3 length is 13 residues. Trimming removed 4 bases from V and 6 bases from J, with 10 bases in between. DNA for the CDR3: TGTGCCAGCAGTTGGGGGCTGGCTCAGCCCCAGCATTTT. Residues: CASSWGLAQPQHF.

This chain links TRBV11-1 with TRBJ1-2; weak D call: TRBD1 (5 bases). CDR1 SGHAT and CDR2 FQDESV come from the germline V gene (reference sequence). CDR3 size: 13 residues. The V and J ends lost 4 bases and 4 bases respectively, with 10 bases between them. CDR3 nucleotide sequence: TGTGCCAGCAGCTCTCCAGGGTCCTATGGCTACACCTTC. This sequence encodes CASSSPGSYGYTF.

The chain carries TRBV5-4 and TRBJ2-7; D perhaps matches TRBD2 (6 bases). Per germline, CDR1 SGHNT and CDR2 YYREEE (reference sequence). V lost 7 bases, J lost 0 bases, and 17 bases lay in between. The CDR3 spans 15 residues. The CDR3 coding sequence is TGTGCCAGCGCCCGAGGGGCGGGAAGCTCCTACGAGCAGTACTTC. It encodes CASARGAGSSYEQYF.

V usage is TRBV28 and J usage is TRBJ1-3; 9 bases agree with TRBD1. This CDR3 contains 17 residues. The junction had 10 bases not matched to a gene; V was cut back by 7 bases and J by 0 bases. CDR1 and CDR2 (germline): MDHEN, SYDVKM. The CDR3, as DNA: TGTGCCAGCACTGGACAGGGGACGCCAAGCTCTGGAAACACCATATATTTT. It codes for CASTGQGTPSSGNTIYF.